This T cell receptor (beta chain) was identified during a study of Graves' ophthalmopathy and Graves' hyperthyroidism. Amplification from RNA transcripts yielded the TCR beta CDR3 regions. HTBI primers primed a first-round RT-PCR, and a second-round multiplex PCR followed. TCRdb redid the calling of the multiplex PCR reads with MiXCR, one entry per CDR3 protein. The sample comprises over a million distinct CDR3 sequences, around a third of which are singletons, and 11% rests with the top ten. About this clonotype: Its antigen is as yet unknown.

The V and J ends lost 10 bases and 1 base respectively, with 17 bases between them. CDR1 and CDR2 from the germline V gene are ENHRY and SYGVKD. The CDR3 consists of 15 residues. General study findings and limits: Stable hyperthyroidism and ophthalmopathy were told apart by a 13-signature model, which achieved approximately 87% sensitivity and 65% to 83% specificity. The model forecast ophthalmopathy progression, reaching 70.59% sensitivity and approximately 72% specificity. Among thyroid clonotypes expanded above 0.001 frequency, most also appeared in blood.

Ineligible for inclusion were patients with other autoimmune diseases, uncontrolled infections, pregnancy or lactation. The V gene is TRBV10-3, the J gene TRBJ1-5; D might be TRBD1 (5 bases). This sequence was found in an adult man with Graves' hyperthyroidism. The sample taken for sequencing was peripheral blood or thyroid tissue (not recorded which). The CDR3 DNA is TGTGCCAGCAGGCACGGGACTCAAAGCAATCAGCCCCAGCATTTT. Its protein product is CASRHGTQSNQPQHF.